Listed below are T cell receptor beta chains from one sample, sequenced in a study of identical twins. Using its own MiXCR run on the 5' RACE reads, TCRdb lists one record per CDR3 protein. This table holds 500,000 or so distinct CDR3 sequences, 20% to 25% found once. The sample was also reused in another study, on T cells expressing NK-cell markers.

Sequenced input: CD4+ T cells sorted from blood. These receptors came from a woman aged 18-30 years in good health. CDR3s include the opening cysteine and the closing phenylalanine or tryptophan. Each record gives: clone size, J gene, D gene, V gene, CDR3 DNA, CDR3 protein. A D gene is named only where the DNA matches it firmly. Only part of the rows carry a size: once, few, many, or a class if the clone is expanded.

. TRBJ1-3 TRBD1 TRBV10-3 TGTGCCATCAGAACAGGGGGCGGAAACACCATATATTTT CAIRTGGGNTIYF
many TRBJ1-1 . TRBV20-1 TGCAGTGCTCAAGGAAACACTGAAGCTTTCTTT CSAQGNTEAFF
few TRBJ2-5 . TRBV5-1 TGCGCCAGCAACCTGAGGACCCGCAAGGGGGAGACCCAGTACTTC CASNLRTRKGETQYF
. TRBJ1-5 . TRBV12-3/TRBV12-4 TGTGCCAGCAGCTTCCCGCCTCAGCCCCAGCATTTT CASSFPPQPQHF
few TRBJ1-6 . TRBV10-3 TGTGCCATCAGTGGGGGGAGTGTTCCCCTCCACTTT CAISGGSVPLHF
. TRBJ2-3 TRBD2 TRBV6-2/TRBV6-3 TGTGCCAGCAGCCAACCAGGTAGCGGGAGTCCAGATACGCAGTATTTT CASSQPGSGSPDTQYF
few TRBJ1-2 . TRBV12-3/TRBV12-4 TGTGCCAGCAGTTTAGGGAACACAGGGAATGGCTACACCTTC CASSLGNTGNGYTF
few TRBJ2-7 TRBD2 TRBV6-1 TGTGCCAGCAGGCGGGGGACTAGCGGGATCGAGGACTTC CASRRGTSGIEDF
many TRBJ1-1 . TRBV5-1 TGCGCCAGCAGCTTGGTGGTACAGGGGAACACTGAAGCTTTCTTT CASSLVVQGNTEAFF
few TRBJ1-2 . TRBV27 TGTGCCACCACCCAGAACTTACAATATAACTATGGCTACACCTTC CATTQNLQYNYGYTF
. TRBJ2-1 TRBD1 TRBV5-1 TGCGCCAGCAGCTTGGGGGACAGGGACAATGAGCAGTTCTTC CASSLGDRDNEQFF
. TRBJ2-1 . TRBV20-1 TGCAGTGCTCCAGCTGGTCTACTCTCCTACAATGAGCAGTTCTTC CSAPAGLLSYNEQFF
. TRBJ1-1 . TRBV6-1 TGTGCCAGCAGTGCCGGAGTATTGAACACTGAAGCTTTCTTT CASSAGVLNTEAFF
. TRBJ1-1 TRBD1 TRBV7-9 TGTGCCAGCAGCAAAAGGGGACAGGGATCTACTGAAGCTTTCTTT CASSKRGQGSTEAFF
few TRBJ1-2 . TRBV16 TGTGCCAGCCAAGCATCGGGGGACGGCTACACCTTC CASQASGDGYTF
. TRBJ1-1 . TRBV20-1 TGCAGTGCTAGAGTGAACGAAGGGGCTTTCTTT CSARVNEGAFF
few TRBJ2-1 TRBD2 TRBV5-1 TGCGCCAGCAGCCCTGGGACTAGCGGAGTCTACAATGAGCAGTTCTTC CASSPGTSGVYNEQFF
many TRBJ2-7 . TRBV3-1 TGTGCCAGCAGCCAAGATCTTTCTCCGGGTTTTTCCTACGAGCAGTACTTC CASSQDLSPGFSYEQYF
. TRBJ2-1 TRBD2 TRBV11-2 TGTGCCAGCAGCTCCGGACTAGCTCCGGATCCCTTCTACAATGAGCAGTTCTTC CASSSGLAPDPFYNEQFF
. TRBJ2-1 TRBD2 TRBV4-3 TGCGCCAGCAGCCAGATACTAGCGGGAGACCATGAGCAGTTCTTC CASSQILAGDHEQFF
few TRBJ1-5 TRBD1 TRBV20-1 TGCAGTGCTTTACCCGGGACAGGGCCTGGTCCCCAGCATTTT CSALPGTGPGPQHF
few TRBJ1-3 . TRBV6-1 TGTGCCAGTCAGACACAGGGCTCTGGAAACACCATATATTTT CASQTQGSGNTIYF
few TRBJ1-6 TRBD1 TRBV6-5 TGTGCCAGCAGTTCCACCGGGACAGCTAATTCACCCCTCCACTTT CASSSTGTANSPLHF